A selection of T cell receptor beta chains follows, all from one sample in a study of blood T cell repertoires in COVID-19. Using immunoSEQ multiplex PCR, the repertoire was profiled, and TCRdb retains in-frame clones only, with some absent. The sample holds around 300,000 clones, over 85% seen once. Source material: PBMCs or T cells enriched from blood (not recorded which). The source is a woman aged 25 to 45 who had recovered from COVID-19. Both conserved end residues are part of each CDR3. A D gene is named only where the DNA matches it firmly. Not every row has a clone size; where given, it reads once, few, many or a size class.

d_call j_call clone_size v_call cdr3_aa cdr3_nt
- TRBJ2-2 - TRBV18 CASSPNTRDTGELFF TGTGCCAGCTCACCCAACACGCGGGACACCGGGGAGCTGTTTTTT
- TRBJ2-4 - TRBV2 CASSGDSLAKNIQYF TGTGCCAGCAGTGGGGACTCATTAGCCAAAAACATTCAGTACTTC
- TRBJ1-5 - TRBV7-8 CASSGGLPPSNQPQHF TGTGCCAGCAGCGGGGGCCTTCCCCCGAGCAATCAGCCCCAGCATTTT
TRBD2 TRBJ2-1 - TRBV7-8 CASSLARLAGVTSYNEQFF TGTGCCAGCAGCTTAGCCAGACTAGCGGGGGTAACCTCCTACAATGAGCAGTTCTTC
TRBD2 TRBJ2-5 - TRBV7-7 CASSPLAGGRQETQYF TGTGCTAGCAGCCCCCTAGCGGGAGGTAGGCAGGAGACCCAGTACTTC
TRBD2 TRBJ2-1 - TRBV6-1 CASSVLAGGPLGEQFF TGTGCCAGCAGTGTCCTAGCGGGAGGGCCTCTCGGTGAGCAGTTCTTC
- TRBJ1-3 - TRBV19 CASSIRRQRGGNTIYF TGTGCCAGTAGTATACGTCGGCAGCGTGGTGGAAACACCATATATTTT
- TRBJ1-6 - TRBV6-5 CASSTGPPNSPLHF TGTGCCAGCTCAACAGGCCCGCCTAATTCACCCCTCCACTTT
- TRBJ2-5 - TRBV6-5 CASTTHWEQETQYF TGTGCCAGCACCACCCACTGGGAGCAAGAGACCCAGTACTTC
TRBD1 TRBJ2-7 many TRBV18 CASSPGGTGAREQYF TGTGCCAGCTCACCCGGAGGGACAGGGGCGCGGGAGCAGTACTTC
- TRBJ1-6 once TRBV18 CASSPTLEGGGNSPLHF TGTGCCAGCTCACCAACACTGGAGGGTGGAGGTAATTCACCCCTCCACTTT
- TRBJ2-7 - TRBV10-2 CASSESRAGISYEQYF TGCGCCAGCAGTGAAAGTAGGGCAGGGATATCCTACGAGCAGTACTTC
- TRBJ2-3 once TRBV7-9 CASSFREFTDTQYF TGTGCCAGCAGCTTTCGAGAGTTCACAGATACGCAGTATTTT
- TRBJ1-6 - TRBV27 CASSFSGNNSPLHF TGTGCCAGCAGTTTTTCCGGGAATAATTCACCCCTCCACTTT
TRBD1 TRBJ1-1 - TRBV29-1 CSVEDPDREAFF TGCAGCGTTGAAGACCCGGACAGGGAAGCTTTCTTT
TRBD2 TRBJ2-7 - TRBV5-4 CASSRMGRGRSYEQYF TGTGCCAGCAGCCGAATGGGGAGGGGAAGATCCTACGAGCAGTACTTC
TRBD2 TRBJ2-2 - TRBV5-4 CASSLAGVTTGELFF TGTGCCAGCAGCTTAGCGGGAGTAACCACCGGGGAGCTGTTTTTT
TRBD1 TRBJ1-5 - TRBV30 CAWSGQGNQPQHF TGTGCCTGGAGTGGACAGGGAAATCAGCCCCAGCATTTT
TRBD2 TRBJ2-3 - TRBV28 CASSLRLAARTDTQYF TGTGCCAGCAGCCTCCGACTAGCGGCGCGCACAGATACGCAGTATTTT
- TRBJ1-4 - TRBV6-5 CASSYRPRVANEKLFF TGTGCCAGCAGTTACCGCCCCAGGGTCGCTAATGAAAAACTGTTTTTT
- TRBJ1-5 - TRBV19 CASSIDRGGRGPQHF TGTGCCAGTAGTATAGATCGGGGGGGGCGCGGGCCCCAGCATTTT
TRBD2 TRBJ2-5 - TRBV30 CAWQRLAGSQETQYF TGTGCCTGGCAAAGACTAGCGGGGTCTCAAGAGACCCAGTACTTC
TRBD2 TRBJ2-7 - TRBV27 CASSPAGVAYEQYF TGTGCCAGCAGTCCAGCGGGAGTAGCCTACGAGCAGTACTTC
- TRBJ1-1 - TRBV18 CASSPYELREANTEAFF TGTGCCAGCTCACCATATGAACTCCGGGAGGCTAACACTGAAGCTTTCTTT
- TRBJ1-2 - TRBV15 CATSRDRTTYGYTF TGTGCCACCAGCAGAGACAGGACTACCTATGGCTACACCTTC
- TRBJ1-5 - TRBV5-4 CASSWGGGRNGQPQHF TGTGCCAGCAGCTGGGGCGGGGGGCGCAATGGTCAGCCCCAGCATTTT
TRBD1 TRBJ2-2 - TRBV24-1 CATSDGQGTGELFF TGTGCCACCAGTGATGGACAGGGTACCGGGGAGCTGTTTTTT
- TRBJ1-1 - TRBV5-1 CASSLFWGSKNTEAFF TGCGCCAGCAGCTTGTTTTGGGGCAGCAAGAACACTGAAGCTTTCTTT
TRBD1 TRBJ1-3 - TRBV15 CATSRELGDRGIRNTIYF TGTGCCACCAGCAGAGAGCTGGGGGACAGGGGAATCCGAAACACCATATATTTT
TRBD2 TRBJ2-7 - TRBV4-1 CASSHLLAGRSYEQYF TGCGCCAGCAGCCATTTACTAGCGGGGCGCTCCTACGAGCAGTACTTC
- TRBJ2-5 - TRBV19 CASSMRGLSTQYF TGTGCCAGTAGTATGAGAGGTTTGTCGACCCAGTACTTC
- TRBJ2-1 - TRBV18 CASSPPADDNEQFF TGTGCCAGCTCACCACCAGCCGATGACAATGAGCAGTTCTTC
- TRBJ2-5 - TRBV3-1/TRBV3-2 CASSPQQETQYF TGTGCCAGCAGCCCCCAACAAGAGACCCAGTACTTC
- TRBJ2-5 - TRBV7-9 CASFHNLGDLALETQYF TGTGCCAGCTTTCACAATCTGGGGGACTTGGCCCTTGAGACCCAGTACTTC
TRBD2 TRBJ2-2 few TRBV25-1 CASSGGGRGLADGGELFF TGTGCCAGCAGTGGAGGTGGACGTGGTCTAGCGGATGGCGGGGAGCTGTTTTTT
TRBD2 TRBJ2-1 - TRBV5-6 CASSRMTSGSFNEQFF TGTGCCAGCAGCCGTATGACTAGCGGGAGTTTCAATGAGCAGTTCTTC
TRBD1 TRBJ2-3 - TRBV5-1 CASSPLGPQGEDTQYF TGCGCCAGCAGCCCGCTGGGCCCACAGGGGGAAGATACGCAGTATTTT
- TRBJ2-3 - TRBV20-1 CSASRADTQYF TGCAGTGCTTCCCGCGCAGATACGCAGTATTTT
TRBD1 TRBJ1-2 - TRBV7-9 CASSLSGGGYTF TGTGCCAGCAGCTTGTCAGGGGGTGGCTACACCTTC
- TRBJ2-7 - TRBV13 CASSPESIGGVSYEQYF TGTGCCAGCAGCCCCGAGAGTATTGGCGGGGTATCCTACGAGCAGTACTTC